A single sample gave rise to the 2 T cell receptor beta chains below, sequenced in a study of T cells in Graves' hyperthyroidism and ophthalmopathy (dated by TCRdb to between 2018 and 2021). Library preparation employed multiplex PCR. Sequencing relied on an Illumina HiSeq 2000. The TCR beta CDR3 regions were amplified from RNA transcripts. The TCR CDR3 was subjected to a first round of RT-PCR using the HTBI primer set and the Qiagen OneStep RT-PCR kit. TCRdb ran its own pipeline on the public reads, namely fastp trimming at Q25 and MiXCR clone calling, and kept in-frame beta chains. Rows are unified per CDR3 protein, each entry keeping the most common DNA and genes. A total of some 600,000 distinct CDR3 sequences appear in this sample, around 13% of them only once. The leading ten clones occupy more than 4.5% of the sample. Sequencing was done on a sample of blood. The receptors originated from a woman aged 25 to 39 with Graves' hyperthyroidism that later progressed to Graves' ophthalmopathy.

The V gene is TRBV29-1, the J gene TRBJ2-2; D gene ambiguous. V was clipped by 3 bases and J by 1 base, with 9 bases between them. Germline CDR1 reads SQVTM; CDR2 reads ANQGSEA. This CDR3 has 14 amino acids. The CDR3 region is CSVESDGNTGELFF. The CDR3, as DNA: TGCAGCGTTGAGTCGGACGGGAACACCGGGGAGCTGTTTTTT.

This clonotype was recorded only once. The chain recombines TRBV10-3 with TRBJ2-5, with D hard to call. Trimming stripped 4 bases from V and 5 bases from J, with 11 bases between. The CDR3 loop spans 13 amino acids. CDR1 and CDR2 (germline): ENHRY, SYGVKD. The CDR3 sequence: CAISVSRLETQYF. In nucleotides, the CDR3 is TGTGCCATCAGTGTATCACGATTGGAGACCCAGTACTTC.